Given below is one TCR beta chain in context. The target antigen is unknown. The donors belonged to the approximately 130-subject validation cohort, separate from the 666-subject first cohort. The CDR3 has 15 residues. CDR1 and CDR2 from the germline V gene are LNHDA and SQIVND (reference sequence). The V and J ends lost 10 bases and 0 bases respectively, with 16 bases between them. This specimen belongs to a study of cytomegalovirus exposure and HLA in healthy donors. Study in general: According to later analysis, the same platform produced the 120 or so validation and over 600 first-cohort repertoires. General observations from the study: Researchers catalogued about 150 TCR beta chains as cytomegalovirus-associated.

The table came from immunoSEQ multiplex PCR; TCRdb's copy has only in-frame clones and leaves some out. This sample has some 130,000 clones, with 70% to 90% found just once. This receptor was identified in a young woman in good health and CMV-seropositive. The sequenced material came from PBMCs. This sequence joins TRBV19 and TRBJ1-5; D is ambiguous. The CDR3 DNA sequence: TGTGCCACTAAGCGGGCGGGCGGTAGCAATCAGCCCCAGCATTTT. Translating gives CATKRAGGSNQPQHF.